A selection of T cell receptor beta chains follows, all from one sample in a study of blood T cell repertoires in COVID-19. The data were produced by immunoSEQ multiplex PCR, yet TCRdb's version contains in-frame clones alone and is incomplete. The profile covers fewer than 250,000 clones, with 75% to 85% appearing a single time and 17% taken by the ten largest. Sequencing was done on a sample of PBMCs or T cells enriched from blood (not recorded which). All receptors come from a woman in her fifties or sixties with acute COVID-19. The CDR3 runs from the conserved cysteine through the conserved F or W. D genes are given only for firm matches. Part of the rows lack a size; the others show once, few, many or a class for expanded clones.

clone size,D gene,V gene,J gene,CDR3 DNA,CDR3 protein
-,TRBD1,TRBV30,TRBJ1-4,TGTGCCTGGAGTGCCTGGGACAGGGAAAATGAAAAACTGTTTTTT,CAWSAWDRENEKLFF
-,-,TRBV7-3,TRBJ1-1,TGTGCCAGCAGCTTAGCGATGGACACTGAAGCTTTCTTT,CASSLAMDTEAFF
-,-,TRBV30,TRBJ1-5,TGTGCCTGGAGTGTAAACAGGGTTCAGCCCCAGCATTTT,CAWSVNRVQPQHF
-,TRBD1,TRBV10-3,TRBJ1-4,TGTGCCATCAGGGCAGGGGGCGGATCTAATGAAAAACTGTTTTTT,CAIRAGGGSNEKLFF
-,-,TRBV5-6,TRBJ1-1,TGTGCCAGCAGCTTGGGGCGCGGGTCCTACACTGAAGCTTTCTTT,CASSLGRGSYTEAFF
-,-,TRBV2,TRBJ2-5,TGTGCCAGCAGTGGGGCAGCTACTGGTACCCAGTACTTC,CASSGAATGTQYF
-,TRBD2,TRBV9,TRBJ2-3,TGTGCCAGCAGCGCCCCAACCGGGACTAGCCAGCCAGATACGCAGTATTTT,CASSAPTGTSQPDTQYF
-,TRBD2,TRBV4-2,TRBJ2-1,TGTGCCAGCAGAACGGGGGGGAACAATGAGCAGTTCTTC,CASRTGGNNEQFF
-,TRBD1,TRBV27,TRBJ2-3,TGTGCCAGCAGCTACAGGGGTCCCACAGATACGCAGTATTTT,CASSYRGPTDTQYF
few,TRBD1,TRBV3-1/TRBV3-2,TRBJ1-5,TGTGCCAGCAGCCAAGCGGACAGGGGCAATCAGCCCCAGCATTTT,CASSQADRGNQPQHF
-,-,TRBV7-2,TRBJ1-4,TGTGCCAGCAGCCCCTACCCAACTAATGAAAAACTGTTTTTT,CASSPYPTNEKLFF
-,TRBD2,TRBV5-6,TRBJ2-5,TGTGCCAGCAGCCCTCGGACTAGCGGGGGGGTTAAGAGGACCCAGTACTTC,CASSPRTSGGVKRTQYF
once,TRBD1,TRBV25-1,TRBJ2-2,TGTGCCATAGCCGGGACAGGGGAAGCCGGGGAGCTGTTTTTT,CAIAGTGEAGELFF
-,-,TRBV9,TRBJ1-1,TGTGCCAGCAGCGTAGCGGCAGGAAGGGGCACTGAAGCTTTCTTT,CASSVAAGRGTEAFF
few,-,TRBV28,TRBJ1-1,TGTGCCAGCAGCCGAAGGGGGAGTATCGCTGAAGCTTTCTTT,CASSRRGSIAEAFF
once,-,TRBV4-1,TRBJ1-5,TGCGCCAGCAGCCAAGATCTAGCCCAGGGGAGTCAGCCCCAGCATTTT,CASSQDLAQGSQPQHF
-,-,TRBV7-8,TRBJ1-2,TGTGCCAGCAGCCCTAACCCCCCGGGGTTAGGCTATGGCTACACCTTC,CASSPNPPGLGYGYTF
once,-,TRBV11-1,TRBJ2-4,TGTGCCAGCAGCTTGGGCAGGGTGAACATTCAGTACTTC,CASSLGRVNIQYF
-,-,TRBV15,TRBJ1-3,TGTGCCACCAGCAGAGAGAACGCAGGGGCTGGAAACACCATATATTTT,CATSRENAGAGNTIYF
few,TRBD2,TRBV9,TRBJ2-3,TGTGCCAGCACCCCCGGGGGAGGGTACACAGATACGCAGTATTTT,CASTPGGGYTDTQYF
few,-,TRBV12-3/TRBV12-4,TRBJ1-2,TGTGCCAGCAGTTTAGTCAGTTATGGCTACACCTTC,CASSLVSYGYTF
-,-,TRBV3-1/TRBV3-2,TRBJ1-3,TGTGCCAGCAGCCAAGACAGGGGCGACACCATATATTTT,CASSQDRGDTIYF
-,TRBD1,TRBV18,TRBJ1-3,TGTGCCAGCTCACCGGGGCTAAACAGGGGGTCCTCTGGAAACACCATATATTTT,CASSPGLNRGSSGNTIYF
-,-,TRBV12-5,TRBJ1-1,TGTGCTAGTGGTTTGAACCAGGGGACTGAAGCTTTCTTT,CASGLNQGTEAFF
once,-,TRBV4-1,TRBJ1-1,TGCGCCAGCAGCCAAGATAAGAGGACTGAAGCTTTCTTT,CASSQDKRTEAFF
-,-,TRBV11-1,TRBJ2-5,TGTGCCAGCTGCGACCCCAGGGAAGAGACCCAGTACTTC,CASCDPREETQYF
-,-,TRBV10-2,TRBJ2-2,TGCGCCAGCGGCTTCACCCAGAACACCGGGGAGCTGTTTTTT,CASGFTQNTGELFF
-,TRBD2,TRBV2,TRBJ2-1,TGTGCCAGCAGCACCCTAGCGGGGGTGAACAATGAGCAGTTCTTC,CASSTLAGVNNEQFF
-,-,TRBV2,TRBJ1-4,TGTGCCAGTTCCACGGGGAACTACGTCGGACTGTTTTTT,CASSTGNYVGLFF
-,TRBD2,TRBV25-1,TRBJ2-5,TGTGCCGATGAAAACGGGGGGTATATTCACGAGACCCAGTACTTC,CADENGGYIHETQYF
-,TRBD2,TRBV7-9,TRBJ2-3,TGTGCCAGCAGCTTACCCTATCTCTGGGGGGGGAGCACAGATACGCAGTATTTT,CASSLPYLWGGSTDTQYF
-,-,TRBV3-1/TRBV3-2,TRBJ2-3,TGTGCCAGCAGCCAAGTCGGGGCAGATACGCAGTATTTT,CASSQVGADTQYF
-,-,TRBV5-6,TRBJ1-1,TGTGCCAGCATGCGCAGGGGGAACACTGAAGCTTTCTTT,CASMRRGNTEAFF
-,-,TRBV27,TRBJ1-5,TGTGCCAGCAGTTTAGAAGCGGGGGATCAGCCCCAGCATTTT,CASSLEAGDQPQHF
-,-,TRBV18,TRBJ1-1,TGTGCCAGCTATGACACCACAGTGAACACTGAAGCTTTCTTT,CASYDTTVNTEAFF
-,TRBD1,TRBV4-1,TRBJ1-2,TGCGCCACTGGGACAGGGGACTCTAACTATGGCTACACCTTC,CATGTGDSNYGYTF
-,TRBD1,TRBV7-2,TRBJ1-5,TGTGCCAGCAGCGTAAACAGGGGGCCGAGTCAGCCCCAGCATTTT,CASSVNRGPSQPQHF
-,-,TRBV6-2/TRBV6-3,TRBJ2-1,TGTGCCAGCAGTTACTCGAGTGCAGGGGCGCGAAGGAATGAGCAGTTCTTC,CASSYSSAGARRNEQFF
-,TRBD2,TRBV24-1,TRBJ2-5,TGTGCCACCAGTGACCCCGCGGGAGCGGGGGGGCCATCAGAGACCCAGTACTTC,CATSDPAGAGGPSETQYF
-,TRBD1,TRBV9,TRBJ2-1,TGTGCCAGCACCGTAGGACAGGGCTCCTACAATGAGCAGTTCTTC,CASTVGQGSYNEQFF
-,TRBD1,TRBV5-4,TRBJ1-2,TGTGCCAGCAGCTTGACCGGGACAGATTATGGCTACACCTTC,CASSLTGTDYGYTF
once,-,TRBV19,TRBJ1-1,TGTGCCAGTAGTATCCTCTCGCACGGGACATGGGACACTGAAGCTTTCTTT,CASSILSHGTWDTEAFF
-,-,TRBV6-1,TRBJ1-5,TGTGCCAGCAGTGAAATGGGCAGCCTCAATCAGCCCCAGCATTTT,CASSEMGSLNQPQHF
once,TRBD1,TRBV7-3,TRBJ1-2,TGTGCCAGCAGCCGTGACAGGGACTATGGCTACACCTTC,CASSRDRDYGYTF
once,-,TRBV2,TRBJ1-1,TGTGCCAGCACCCAGGGACAGAACACTGAAGCTTTCTTT,CASTQGQNTEAFF
-,-,TRBV3-1/TRBV3-2,TRBJ1-1,TGTGCCAGCAGCCCAACTACAGGGTCCACTGAAGCTTTCTTT,CASSPTTGSTEAFF
few,-,TRBV19,TRBJ1-2,TGTGCCAGTAGTTCCAACAGGGACGTGGGCGGCTACACCTTC,CASSSNRDVGGYTF
-,TRBD1,TRBV6-1,TRBJ2-3,TGTGCCAGCAGTGTAAGACAGGGTGCTAGCACAGATACGCAGTATTTT,CASSVRQGASTDTQYF
-,TRBD1,TRBV28,TRBJ1-2,TGTGCCAGCAGTTCCCTCGGACAGGACTATGGCTACACCTTC,CASSSLGQDYGYTF
few,-,TRBV4-3,TRBJ1-6,TGCGCCAGCAGCCAAGAGGAGGTAATGACCTATAATTCACCCCTCCACTTT,CASSQEEVMTYNSPLHF
once,-,TRBV30,TRBJ1-2,TGTGCCTGGAGGGGGGGCTATGGCTACACCTTC,CAWRGGYGYTF
few,TRBD2,TRBV19,TRBJ2-2,TGTGCCAGTAGACCCTGGGGGGGGACCCTCACCGGGGAGCTGTTTTTT,CASRPWGGTLTGELFF
-,TRBD1,TRBV7-9,TRBJ1-3,TGTGCCAGCACCTCCCGGTCAGGGGGGGGAAACACCATATATTTT,CASTSRSGGGNTIYF